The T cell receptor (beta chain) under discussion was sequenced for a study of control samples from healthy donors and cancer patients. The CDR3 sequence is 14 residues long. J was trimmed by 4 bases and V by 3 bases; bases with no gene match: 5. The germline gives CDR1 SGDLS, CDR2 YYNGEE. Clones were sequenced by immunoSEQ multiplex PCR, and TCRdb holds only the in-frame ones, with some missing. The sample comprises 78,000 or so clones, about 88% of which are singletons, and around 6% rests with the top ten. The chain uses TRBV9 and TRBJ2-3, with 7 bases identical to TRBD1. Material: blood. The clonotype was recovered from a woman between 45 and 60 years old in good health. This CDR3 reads CASSEGAGADTQYF. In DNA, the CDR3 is TGTGCCAGCAGCGAGGGGGCTGGAGCAGATACGCAGTATTTT. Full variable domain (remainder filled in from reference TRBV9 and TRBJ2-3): DSGVTQTPKHLITATGQRVTLRCSPRSGDLSVYWYQQSLDQGLQFLIQYYNGEERAKGNILERFSAQQFPDLHSELNLSSLELGDSALYFCASSEGAGADTQYFGPGTRLTVL.